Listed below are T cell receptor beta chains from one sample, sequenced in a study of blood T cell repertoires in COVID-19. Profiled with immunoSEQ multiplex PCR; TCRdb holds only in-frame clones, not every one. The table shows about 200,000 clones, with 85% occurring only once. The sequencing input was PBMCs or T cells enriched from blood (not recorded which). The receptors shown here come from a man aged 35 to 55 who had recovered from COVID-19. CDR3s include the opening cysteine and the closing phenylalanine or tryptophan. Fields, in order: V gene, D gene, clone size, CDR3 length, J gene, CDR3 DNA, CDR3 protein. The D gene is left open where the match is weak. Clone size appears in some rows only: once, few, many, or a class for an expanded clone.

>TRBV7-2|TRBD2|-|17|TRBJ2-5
TGTGCCAGCAGCTACGGGACTAGCGGGAGGGCCGGGGAGACCCAGTACTTC
CASSYGTSGRAGETQYF
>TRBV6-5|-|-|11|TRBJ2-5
TGTGCCAGCAGTTATGAGGAGACCCAGTACTTC
CASSYEETQYF
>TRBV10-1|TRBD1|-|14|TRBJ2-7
TGCGCCAGCACTGAGGGACAGGGGGCCTACGAGCAGTACTTC
CASTEGQGAYEQYF
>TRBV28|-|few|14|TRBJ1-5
TGTGCCAGCGCTCGAGACGGAGTCCTTGGGCCCCAGCATTTT
CASARDGVLGPQHF
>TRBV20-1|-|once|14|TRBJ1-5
TGCAGTGCTAGTGCCGGGACTGGGAATCAGCCCCAGCATTTT
CSASAGTGNQPQHF
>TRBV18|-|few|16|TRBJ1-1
TGTGCCAGCTCACCACCATCGGGGGACGCGGTCGCTGAAGCTTTCTTT
CASSPPSGDAVAEAFF
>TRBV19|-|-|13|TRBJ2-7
TGTGCCAGTAGTACCGGGAGAGGTTACGAGCAGTACTTC
CASSTGRGYEQYF
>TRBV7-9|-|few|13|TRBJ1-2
TGTGCCAGCAGCTTCCTGGGCGGGAGAGGCTACACCTTC
CASSFLGGRGYTF
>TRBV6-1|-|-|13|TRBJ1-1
TGTGCCAGCAGTGAAGGGTCGAGCACTGAAGCTTTCTTT
CASSEGSSTEAFF
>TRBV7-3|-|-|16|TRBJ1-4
TGTGCCAGCAGCCCTGAAGCAGCGTTACATAATGAAAAACTGTTTTTT
CASSPEAALHNEKLFF